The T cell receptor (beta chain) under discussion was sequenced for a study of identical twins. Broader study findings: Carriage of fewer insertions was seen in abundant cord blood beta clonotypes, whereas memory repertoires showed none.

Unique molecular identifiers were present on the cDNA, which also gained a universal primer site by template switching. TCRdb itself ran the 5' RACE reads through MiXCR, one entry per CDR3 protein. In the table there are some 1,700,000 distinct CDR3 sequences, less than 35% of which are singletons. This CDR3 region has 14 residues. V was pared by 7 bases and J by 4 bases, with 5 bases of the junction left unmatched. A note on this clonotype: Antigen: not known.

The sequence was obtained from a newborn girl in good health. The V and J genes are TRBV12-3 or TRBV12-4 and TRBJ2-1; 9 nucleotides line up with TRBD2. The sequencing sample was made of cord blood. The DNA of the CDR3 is TGTGCCAGCACGGCTAGCGGGGATTACAATGAGCAGTTCTTC. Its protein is CASTASGDYNEQFF.